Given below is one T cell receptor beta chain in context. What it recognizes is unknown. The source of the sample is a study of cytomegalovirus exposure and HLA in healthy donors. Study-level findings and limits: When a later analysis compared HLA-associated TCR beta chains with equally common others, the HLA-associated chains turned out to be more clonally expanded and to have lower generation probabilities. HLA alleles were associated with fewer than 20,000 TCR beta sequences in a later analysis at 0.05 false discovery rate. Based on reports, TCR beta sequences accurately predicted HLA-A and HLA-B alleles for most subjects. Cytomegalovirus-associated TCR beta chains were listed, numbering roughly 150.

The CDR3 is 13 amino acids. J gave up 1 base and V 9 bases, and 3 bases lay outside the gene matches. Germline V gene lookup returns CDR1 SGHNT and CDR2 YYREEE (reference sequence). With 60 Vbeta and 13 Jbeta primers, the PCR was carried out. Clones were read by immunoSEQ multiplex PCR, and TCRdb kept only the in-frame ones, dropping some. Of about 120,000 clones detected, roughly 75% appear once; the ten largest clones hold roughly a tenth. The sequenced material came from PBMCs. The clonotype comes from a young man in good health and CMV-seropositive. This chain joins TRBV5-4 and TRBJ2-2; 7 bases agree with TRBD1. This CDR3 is CATGTENTGELFF. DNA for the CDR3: TGTGCCACCGGGACAGAGAACACCGGGGAGCTGTTTTTT.